This T cell receptor beta chain was obtained from a study of T cells in localized non-small cell lung cancer. Findings and limits, study-wide: Adjacent uninvolved lung tissue had the highest T cell clonality, exceeding tumor. The study sequenced only one region of the tumor. As a result, intratumor heterogeneity could not be excluded and remains possible.

The repertoire was sequenced with immunoSEQ multiplex PCR; TCRdb's copy has only in-frame clones and lacks some. The data show around 2,000 clones, 15% to 20% seen once. This clone was seen once. As yet, its antigen is unknown. The source is a male donor at least 60 years old with stage I non-small cell lung cancer. The sample here was normal lung tissue next to the tumor, taken before any cancer treatment.

CDR3 region: CASSQDTGTRGNEQFF. In DNA form, the CDR3 reads TGTGCCAGCAGCCAAGATACCGGGACCCGAGGCAATGAGCAGTTCTTC. This sequence joins TRBV14 and TRBJ2-1, with D perhaps given as TRBD1 or TRBD2 (5 bases each). This CDR3 region has 16 residues. V dropped 0 bases and J dropped 6 bases, with 15 bases sitting between them. Looked up from germline, CDR1 is SGHDN and CDR2 is FVKESK.